Given below is one TCR beta chain in context. Its antigen is undetermined. These data come from a study of identical twins. Notes on the study in general: With monozygotic twins, out-of-frame TCR alpha sharing exceeded what models estimated. Low generation-probability sequences were in excess among twin-shared out-of-frame alpha sequences. Invariant MAIT and iNKT cells may have partly biased zero-insertion analyses. Findings depended on cross-sectional statistics rather than tracking the same donors.

The CDR3 consists of 15 residues. J lost 4 bases, V lost 5 bases, and 7 bases had no gene match. Germline-derived CDR1 and CDR2 are LNHDA and SQIVND (reference sequence). TCRdb re-called the 5' RACE reads through MiXCR, storing one row per CDR3 protein. The sample contains about 690,000 distinct CDR3 sequences, around 5.7% of which appear only once. Sequenced sample: naive T cells sorted from blood. The receptor was derived from a man between 18 and 29 years old in good health. The rearrangement joins TRBV19 to TRBJ2-1; 8 nucleotides line up with TRBD2. CDR3 loop: CASSSGRDPYNEQFF. The CDR3 nucleotides read TGTGCCAGTAGTTCCGGGAGGGACCCTTACAATGAGCAGTTCTTC.